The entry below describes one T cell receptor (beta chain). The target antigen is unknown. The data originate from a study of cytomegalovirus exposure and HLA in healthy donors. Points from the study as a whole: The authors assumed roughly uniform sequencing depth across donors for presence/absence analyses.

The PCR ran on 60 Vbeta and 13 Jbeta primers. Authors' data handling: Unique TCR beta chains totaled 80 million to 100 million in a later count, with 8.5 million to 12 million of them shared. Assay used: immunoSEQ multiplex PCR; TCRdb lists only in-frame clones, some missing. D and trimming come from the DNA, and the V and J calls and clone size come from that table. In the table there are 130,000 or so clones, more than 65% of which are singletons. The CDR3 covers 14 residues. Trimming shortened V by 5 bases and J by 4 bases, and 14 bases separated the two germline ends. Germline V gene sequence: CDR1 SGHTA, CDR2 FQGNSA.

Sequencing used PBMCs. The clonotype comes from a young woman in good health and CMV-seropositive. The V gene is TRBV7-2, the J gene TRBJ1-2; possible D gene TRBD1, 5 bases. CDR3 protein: CASSPRTGGYGYTF. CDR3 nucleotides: TGTGCCAGCAGCCCCCGTACCGGGGGCTATGGCTACACCTTC.